Each of the 24 T cell receptor beta chains below was sequenced from the same sample in a study of OX40 agonist ivuxolimab in advanced cancers. The library relied on the immunoSEQ multiplex PCR assay. Imported from immuneACCESS, the table was reduced by TCRdb to in-frame sequences with V and J called. These copies leave out some clones; in studies compared against another copy, an unresolved V gene accounts for under half, and the cause of the remainder is not known. Present in this sample are about 53,000 clones, 85% to 90% of which were seen just once. The ten largest make up approximately 10% of the sample. The sequenced sample was CD4+ or CD8+ T cells sorted from blood, obtained in a trial of the OX40 agonist ivuxolimab. These receptor sequences come from an adult with an advanced solid tumor such as melanoma, head and neck, liver or kidney cancer.

This clone was seen a few times. The V call is TRBV28, the J call TRBJ2-2; D is unresolved. Trimming pared 11 bases from V and 11 bases from J, leaving 9 bases between. Looked up from germline, CDR1 is MDHEN and CDR2 is SYDVKM. The CDR3 has 9 amino acids. CDR3 nucleotides: TGTGCCGACCGTCGTGAGCTGTTTTTT. It yields the protein CADRRELFF. The whole variable domain, remainder taken from reference TRBV28 and TRBJ2-2, is DVKVTQSSRYLVKRTGEKVFLECVQDMDHENMFWYRQDPGLGLRLIYFSYDVKMKEKGDIPEGYSVSREKKERFSLILESASTNQTSMYLCADRRELFFGEGSRLTVL.

The chain combines TRBV12-5 with TRBJ2-3, with TRBD1 as a possible D gene (5 bases). V was shortened by 0 bases and J by 6 bases, with 7 bases between the two germline ends. The V gene's germline CDR1 is LGHNT and CDR2 FRNRAP. The CDR3 consists of 13 residues. CDR3 DNA: TGTGCTAGTGGTTTGGTACCAGGGGATACGCAGTATTTT. This codes for CASGLVPGDTQYF.

This clone was recorded once. The CDR3 sequence is CAFSFGTGSGWEQYF. CDR3 DNA: TGTGCCTTCTCATTCGGGACAGGCTCCGGATGGGAGCAGTACTTC. V is TRBV30 and J is TRBJ2-7; 8 positions match TRBD1. Germline V gene sequence: CDR1 GTSNPN, CDR2 SVGIG (reference sequence). The CDR3 has 15 residues. V was clipped by 7 bases and J by 7 bases; unmatched bases: 18.

The chain has TRBV27 and TRBJ1-1; perhaps TRBD1 as D (6 bases). Germline values: CDR1 MNHEY, CDR2 SMNVEV (reference sequence). Trimming took off 5 bases at V and 6 bases at J, with 13 bases between the two ends. The CDR3 loop spans 13 amino acids. CDR3 region: CASSRDKGAEAFF. In DNA, the CDR3 is TGTGCCAGCAGTCGAGACAAGGGGGCTGAAGCTTTCTTT.

The chain combines TRBV6-1 with TRBJ1-1; the D gene is possibly TRBD1 (5 bases). Trimming left V 8 bases short and J 1 base short, with 17 bases between. Germline CDR1 is MNHNS and CDR2 is SASEGT. This CDR3 is built from 15 residues. The CDR3 spells CASRRGGGGNTEAFF. CDR3 sequence (DNA): TGTGCCAGCCGACGCGGGGGAGGAGGGAACACTGAAGCTTTCTTT.

The chain employs TRBV10-3 and TRBJ2-1; TRBD1 aligns across 8 bases. With V trimmed by 4 bases and J by 10 bases, 6 bases remained unmatched. Germline values: CDR1 ENHRY, CDR2 SYGVKD. The CDR3 is made up of 13 amino acids. As DNA, the CDR3 is TGTGCCATCAGTGGAGACAGGGGTCGAGAGCAGTTCTTC. This gives the protein CAISGDRGREQFF.

The chain recombines TRBV28 with TRBJ2-3; 10 nucleotides line up with TRBD2. Losses at the gene ends were 6 bases for V and 2 bases for J; bases not matched to a gene: 5. Germline CDR1 and CDR2: MDHEN and SYDVKM. This CDR3 is 15 amino acids long. As DNA, the CDR3 is TGTGCCAGCAGCTGGACTAGCGGTAACACAGATACGCAGTATTTT. This translates into CASSWTSGNTDTQYF.

The chain combines TRBV9 with TRBJ2-5, with D unclear. The CDR3 has 13 amino acids. V gave up 1 base and J gave up 5 bases, with 9 bases separating them. CDR1 and CDR2 (germline): SGDLS, YYNGEE. The CDR3 spells CASSVRLGETQYF. CDR3 DNA sequence: TGTGCCAGCAGCGTAAGGCTTGGGGAGACCCAGTACTTC.

This clone was found a few times. The J gene is TRBJ1-2, the V gene TRBV2; D is uncertain. Trimming stripped 5 bases from V and 8 bases from J, with 21 bases between. CDR3 length: 15 amino acids. In germline, CDR1 is SNHLY, CDR2 FYNNEI. The CDR3 loop reads CASSPSTTPLMGYTF. CDR3 DNA sequence: TGTGCCAGCAGTCCCTCTACGACACCGTTGATGGGCTACACCTTC.

This clone has a single count. This sequence joins TRBV7-2 and TRBJ1-5; TRBD1 agrees at 7 bases. V shed 1 base and J 5 bases; nucleotides not matched to a gene: 5. Germline lookup yields CDR1 SGHTA and CDR2 FQGNSA. The CDR3 covers 15 residues. The CDR3 sequence: CASSLGGQPYQPQHF. Written as DNA, the CDR3 is TGTGCCAGCAGCTTAGGGGGACAGCCTTATCAGCCCCAGCATTTT.

The chain is built from TRBV13 and TRBJ2-1, with 12 bases that match TRBD2. J gave up 3 bases and V 3 bases, and 0 bases lay outside the gene matches. This CDR3 contains 15 residues. Germline V gene data show CDR1 as PRHDT and CDR2 as FYEKMQ (reference sequence). This CDR3 reads CASSLGLAGYNEQFF. CDR3 nucleotide sequence: TGTGCCAGCAGCTTGGGACTAGCGGGCTACAATGAGCAGTTCTTC.

The rearrangement links TRBV6-1 to TRBJ2-3, with 12 nucleotides matching TRBD1. The V and J ends lost 8 bases and 5 bases, in that order; junction bases with no gene match: 5. CDR1 MNHNS and CDR2 SASEGT come from the germline V gene. The CDR3 has 14 residues. CDR3 nucleotide sequence: TGTGCCAGCCGGGACAGGGGGCAGATAGATACGCAGTATTTT. Its protein product is CASRDRGQIDTQYF.

The V and J genes are TRBV4-1 and TRBJ2-5; D ambiguous. V was shortened by 0 bases and J by 4 bases, with 15 bases between the two germline ends. The CDR3 covers 16 residues. Per germline, CDR1 MGHRA and CDR2 YSYEKL. This CDR3 is CASSQDQEPEIETQYF. CDR3 in DNA: TGCGCCAGCAGCCAAGATCAGGAGCCAGAGATAGAGACCCAGTACTTC.

V usage is TRBV19 and J usage is TRBJ2-5, with D possibly TRBD1 on 6 matching bases. Germline V gene data show CDR1 as LNHDA and CDR2 as SQIVND (reference sequence). V dropped 6 bases and J dropped 0 bases, with 8 bases sitting between them. The length of the CDR3 is 13 residues. The CDR3 region is CASRRQDQETQYF. In DNA, the CDR3 is TGTGCCAGTAGGAGACAGGACCAAGAGACCCAGTACTTC.

The V and J genes are TRBV4-1 and TRBJ2-6; TRBD1 is a possible D gene (6 bases). Germline assignment: CDR1 MGHRA and CDR2 YSYEKL. The V end lost 4 bases, the J end lost 4 bases, and 11 bases lay between the germline ends. This CDR3 is 15 amino acids long. The CDR3 coding sequence is TGCGCCAGCAGCCTTTGGACAGTGGGGGCCAACGTCCTGACTTTC. Protein: CASSLWTVGANVLTF.

The sample holds one count of this clone. V gene TRBV19 combines with J gene TRBJ1-6; 8 bases map to TRBD1. CDR3 length: 14 amino acids. Unmatched junction bases numbered 7, after V lost 6 bases and J lost 9 bases. Looked up from germline, CDR1 is LNHDA and CDR2 is SQIVND (reference sequence). CDR3 nucleotide sequence: TGTGCCAGTAGACAGGACAGGGAATTTTCACCCCTCCACTTT. Residues: CASRQDREFSPLHF. Based on the CDR3 plus reference TRBV19 and TRBJ1-6, the full variable domain is DGGITQSPKYLFRKEGQNVTLSCEQNLNHDAMYWYRQDPGQGLRLIYYSQIVNDFQKGDIAEGYSVSREKKESFPLTVTSAQKNPTAFYLCASRQDREFSPLHFGNGTRLTVT.

This sequence joins TRBV19 and TRBJ2-2, with D unclear. Trimming cost V 3 bases and J 6 bases, with 14 bases left between them. The CDR3 sequence is 15 residues long. CDR1 and CDR2 from the germline V gene are LNHDA and SQIVND (reference sequence). The CDR3 spells CASSIDPSGAGELFF. The CDR3 DNA follows: TGTGCCAGTAGTATTGATCCTTCAGGAGCCGGGGAGCTGTTTTTT. The full variable domain, rest sourced from reference TRBV19 and TRBJ2-2, is DGGITQSPKYLFRKEGQNVTLSCEQNLNHDAMYWYRQDPGQGLRLIYYSQIVNDFQKGDIAEGYSVSREKKESFPLTVTSAQKNPTAFYLCASSIDPSGAGELFFGEGSRLTVL.

The rearrangement joins TRBV7-9 to TRBJ2-7, with D possibly TRBD1 on 5 matching bases. Trimming took off 0 bases at V and 4 bases at J, with 7 bases between the two ends. There are 13 residues in the CDR3. CDR1 SEHNR and CDR2 FQNEAQ come from the germline V gene (reference sequence). DNA for the CDR3: TGTGCCAGCAGCTTAGCAGACAGATACGAGCAGTACTTC. It translates to CASSLADRYEQYF.

This rearrangement joins TRBV27 to TRBJ2-1; 10 bases agree with TRBD2. V gave up 6 bases and J gave up 0 bases; unmatched junction bases: 8. This CDR3 has 17 amino acids. Germline-derived CDR1 and CDR2 are MNHEY and SMNVEV (reference sequence). The CDR3 spells CASRERASGGSYNEQFF. The CDR3 DNA reads TGTGCCAGCAGGGAACGCGCTAGCGGGGGCTCCTACAATGAGCAGTTCTTC.

The rearrangement joins TRBV7-6 to TRBJ2-5; TRBD1 agrees at 7 bases. CDR3 length: 14 amino acids. Losses at the gene ends were 3 bases for V and 3 bases for J; bases not matched to a gene: 4. Germline CDR1 SGHVS, CDR2 FNYEAQ. In DNA, the CDR3 is TGTGCCAGCAGCTTGGGCACAGGGGAAGAGACCCAGTACTTC. Translation gives CASSLGTGEETQYF.

V is TRBV7-6 and J is TRBJ2-7; D is perhaps TRBD1 (6 bases). CDR1 SGHVS and CDR2 FNYEAQ come from the germline V gene. The CDR3 loop spans 14 amino acids. Trimming removed 3 bases from V and 5 bases from J, with 14 bases in between. DNA for the CDR3: TGTGCCAGCAGCTTCCAGGGGTCGGTGGACGAGCAGTACTTC. This sequence encodes CASSFQGSVDEQYF.

The V gene is TRBV4-3, the J gene TRBJ2-5, with TRBD1 as a possible D gene (5 bases). V was trimmed by 4 bases and J by 7 bases, leaving 16 bases between them. Germline V lookup: CDR1 LGHNA, CDR2 YSLEER. The CDR3 contains 14 residues. CDR3 coding DNA: TGCGCCAGCAGCCCGACAGAAGCTTGGGGGACCCAGTACTTC. Its translation: CASSPTEAWGTQYF.

The chain is built from TRBV19 and TRBJ1-5, with a weak D call TRBD1 (6 bases). The germline gives CDR1 LNHDA, CDR2 SQIVND (reference sequence). The V end lost 8 bases, the J end lost 3 bases, and 14 bases lay between the germline ends. This CDR3 spans 14 amino acids. The CDR3 DNA reads as TGTGCCAGTCAAGACAGGAGGCTCAATCAGCCCCAGCATTTT. Protein product: CASQDRRLNQPQHF.

This CDR3 reads CASHGGPEETQYF. DNA for the CDR3: TGTGCCAGCCACGGGGGACCCGAAGAGACCCAGTACTTC. The chain carries TRBV2 and TRBJ2-5; perhaps TRBD2 as D (6 bases). CDR3 length equals 13 residues. From germline, CDR1 is SNHLY and CDR2 FYNNEI. V was cut by 8 bases and J by 3 bases, with 13 bases left in between.